This TCR beta chain was sequenced during a study of T cell repertoires in cytomegalovirus infection. Background on the study: The public TCR beta signatures pointed to both CMV infection and matching HLA type.

TCRdb re-called the reads with MiXCR, one entry per CDR3 protein. Seen here are hundreds of thousands of distinct CDR3 sequences, 31% observed once, and the top ten hold over 10%. This clonotype was found many times. Its antigen is unknown. J lost 2 bases, V lost 2 bases, and 3 bases had no gene match. The V gene's germline CDR1 is MNHEY and CDR2 SVGEGT. CDR3 size: 15 residues. This sequence joins TRBV6-2 or TRBV6-3 and TRBJ2-1, with TRBD2 identical over 7 bases. This clonotype was obtained from a human donor in good health (CMV status not recorded). Some clones in this sample may be carry-over from other donors' samples. Sequenced material: cultured CD8+ T cells from PBMCs, taken from culture after CMV antigen stimulation. The chain's CDR3 is CASSYLGGTYNEQFF. Here the CDR3 DNA reads TGTGCCAGCAGTTACCTGGGGGGGACCTACAATGAGCAGTTCTTC.